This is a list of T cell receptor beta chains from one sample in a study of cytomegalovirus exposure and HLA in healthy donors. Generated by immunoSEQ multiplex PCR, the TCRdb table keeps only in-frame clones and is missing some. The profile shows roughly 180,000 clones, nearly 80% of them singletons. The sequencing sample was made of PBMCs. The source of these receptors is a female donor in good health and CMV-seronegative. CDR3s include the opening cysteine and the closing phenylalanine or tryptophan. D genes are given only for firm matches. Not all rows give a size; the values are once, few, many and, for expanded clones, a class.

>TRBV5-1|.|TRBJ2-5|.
TGCGCCAGCAGCTTGGTGTCTTCAGGGCAAGAGACCCAGTACTTC
CASSLVSSGQETQYF
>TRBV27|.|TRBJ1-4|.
TGTGCCAGCAGTTGGGGGGGAACAACTAATGAAAAACTGTTTTTT
CASSWGGTTNEKLFF
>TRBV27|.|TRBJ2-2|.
TGTGCCAGCAGTTCCGCGGGAAACACCGGGGAGCTGTTTTTT
CASSSAGNTGELFF
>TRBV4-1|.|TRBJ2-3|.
TGCGCCAGCAGCCAATCCCAGAGCACAGATACGCAGTATTTT
CASSQSQSTDTQYF
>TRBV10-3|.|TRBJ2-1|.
TGTGCCTCGGTGGCGGACAATGAGCAGTTCTTC
CASVADNEQFF
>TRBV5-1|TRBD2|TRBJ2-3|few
TGCGCCAGCAGCTTGGGACTAGCGGGGAGCACAGATACGCAGTATTTT
CASSLGLAGSTDTQYF
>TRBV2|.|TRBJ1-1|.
TGTGCCAGCAGTGTTTTCAGTGAAGCTTTCTTT
CASSVFSEAFF
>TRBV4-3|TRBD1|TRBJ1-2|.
TGCGCCAGCAGCCAGGATTCCGGGACAGGGATCGGCTACACCTTC
CASSQDSGTGIGYTF
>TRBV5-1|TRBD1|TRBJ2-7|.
TGCGCCAGCAGCTTTCAAGTAGCCACAGGGGGAGAGCAGTACTTC
CASSFQVATGGEQYF
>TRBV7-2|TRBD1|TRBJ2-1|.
TGTGCCAGCAGCTTAATTCTTCGGACAGGGCGCGATGAGCAGTTCTTC
CASSLILRTGRDEQFF
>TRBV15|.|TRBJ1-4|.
TGTGCCACCAGCAGAGATTACTCGGGGGATGAAAAACTGTTTTTT
CATSRDYSGDEKLFF
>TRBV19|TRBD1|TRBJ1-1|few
TGTGCCTCGACGCAGGGGGGTTTGACTGAAGCTTTCTTT
CASTQGGLTEAFF
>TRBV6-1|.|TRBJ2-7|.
TGTGCCAGCCGCCCTGGACTAACGTCCTACGAGCAGTACTTC
CASRPGLTSYEQYF
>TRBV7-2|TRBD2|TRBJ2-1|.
TGTGCCAGCAGCTTAGTGCGGGAGGGCCGGAATGAGCAGTTCTTC
CASSLVREGRNEQFF
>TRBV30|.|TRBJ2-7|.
TGTGCCTGGAGCGGACTTCCTGCCAAGCAGTACTTC
CAWSGLPAKQYF
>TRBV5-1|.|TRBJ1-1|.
TGCGCCAGCAGCTTGTCGCGGGGGGGAGAGGGGAACACTGAAGCTTTCTTT
CASSLSRGGEGNTEAFF
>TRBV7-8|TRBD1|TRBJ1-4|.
TGTGCCAGCAGCTTAGCAGAGACAGGGGCGGGGGAAAAACTGTTTTTT
CASSLAETGAGEKLFF
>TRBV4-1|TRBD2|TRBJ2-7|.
TGCGCCAGCAGCCAAGATACCAGCGGGGGAGCCTACGAGCAGTACTTC
CASSQDTSGGAYEQYF
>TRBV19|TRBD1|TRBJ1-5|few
TGTGCCAGTAGTATCTTAGGGACAGGGGTAAGCAATCAGCCCCAGCATTTT
CASSILGTGVSNQPQHF
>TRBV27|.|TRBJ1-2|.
TGTGCCAGCAGTTTCCGGGCGGGGTATGGCTACACCTTC
CASSFRAGYGYTF
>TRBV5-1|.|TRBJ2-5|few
TGCGCCAGCAGCTTTTCGGGGGAGACCCAGTACTTC
CASSFSGETQYF
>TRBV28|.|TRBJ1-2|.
TGTGCCAGCAGCCGTTCGGACAGACCACCAGGCTACACCTTC
CASSRSDRPPGYTF
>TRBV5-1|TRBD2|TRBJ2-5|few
TGCGCCAGCAGCTTGCGGGGACTAGCCCAAGAGACCCAGTACTTC
CASSLRGLAQETQYF
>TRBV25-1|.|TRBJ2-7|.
TGTGCCAGCAGCCCGGTCAGGGAAGAGCAGTACTTC
CASSPVREEQYF